In its sample, the clone carrying this T cell receptor beta chain was seen a few times. Antigen unknown. What was sequenced were expressed TCRB transcripts, since all of the isolated RNA had been reverse transcribed. Sequencing was performed with immunoSEQ multiplex PCR; in TCRdb, only in-frame clones are kept and a portion is missing. The sample yields 310,000 or so clones, about 15% seen once. The CDR3 is 14 amino acids. V dropped 0 bases and J dropped 6; count of bases not matched to a gene: 0. Per germline, CDR1 SGHRS and CDR2 YFSETQ. This record comes from a study of beta chain features in type 1 diabetes. Staining for CD45RO/CCR7/CD25/CD127/CD95/CD27 allowed sorting of CD4+ naive, central memory, regulatory and stem cell-like memory cells. Study-wide results and limits: A moderate, significant TCRB CDR3 shortening appeared in type 1 diabetes across four CD4+ subsets. The naive, central memory and Treg TCRB repertoires of patients appeared to be more similar to one another than those of healthy donors.

The chain carries TRBV5-1 and TRBJ2-2; 9 bases are shared with TRBD2. This receptor was obtained from a man aged 18-30 years with type 1 diabetes. The sequenced sample was naive CD4+ T cells from blood. CDR3 region: CASSLERGAGELFF. CDR3 DNA sequence: TGCGCCAGCAGCTTGGAGCGGGGGGCCGGGGAGCTGTTTTTT.